Reported below is one T cell receptor beta chain. Its antigen is still unknown. V lost 5 bases and J 4 bases, leaving 20 bases between the germline ends. The CDR3 totals 16 residues. Germline V CDR1 and CDR2: SGHNT, YENEEA. This specimen comes from a study of T cells in localized non-small cell lung cancer. Study findings and constraints: A median of about 52 clones ranked among the top 100 in tumor appeared in adjacent lung.

Assay used: immunoSEQ multiplex PCR; TCRdb lists only in-frame clones, some missing. The sample holds approximately 2,600 clones, around 26% seen once. This chain links TRBV11-3 with TRBJ1-1, with D possibly matching TRBD1 (5 bases). This TCR was recovered from an older male donor with stage I lung adenocarcinoma. Sequences were derived from lung tumor tissue, sampled before any cancer treatment. Here the CDR3 DNA reads TGTGCCAGCAGCCCCCAGACGGGGGTCTCTTTCACTGAAGCTTTCTTT. The encoded protein is CASSPQTGVSFTEAFF.